This is a list of T cell receptor beta chains from one sample in a study of beta chain features in type 1 diabetes. Sequencing used immunoSEQ multiplex PCR; TCRdb keeps in-frame clones, though not all of them. Among around 250,000 clones listed, around 26% were seen once. The sequenced sample consisted of central memory CD4+ T cells from blood. These receptors all stem from a man aged 30 to 45 in good health. Both conserved end residues are part of each CDR3. Fields, in order: J gene, V gene, clone size, D gene, CDR3 protein, CDR3 DNA. A D gene is named only where the DNA matches it firmly. Clone size appears in some rows only: once, few, many, or a class for an expanded clone.

J gene: TRBJ1-1
V gene: TRBV6-5
clone size: NA
D gene: TRBD1
CDR3 protein: CASSGQGRMNTEAFF
CDR3 DNA: TGTGCCAGCAGTGGACAGGGGCGGATGAACACTGAAGCTTTCTTT

J gene: TRBJ1-6
V gene: TRBV19
clone size: many
D gene: NA
CDR3 protein: CASTASGAFYITPLHF
CDR3 DNA: TGTGCCAGTACCGCCTCAGGGGCTTTCTACATTACGCCCCTCCACTTT

J gene: TRBJ2-7
V gene: TRBV30
clone size: NA
D gene: TRBD1
CDR3 protein: CAWGQDHSYEQYF
CDR3 DNA: TGTGCCTGGGGACAGGATCACTCCTACGAGCAGTACTTC

J gene: TRBJ2-2
V gene: TRBV25-1
clone size: NA
D gene: TRBD2
CDR3 protein: CASSGTSGRADTGELFF
CDR3 DNA: TGTGCCAGCAGTGGTACTAGCGGGAGGGCCGACACCGGGGAGCTGTTTTTT

J gene: TRBJ2-2
V gene: TRBV30
clone size: NA
D gene: NA
CDR3 protein: CAWGWGARELFF
CDR3 DNA: TGTGCCTGGGGCTGGGGGGCCAGGGAGCTGTTTTTT

J gene: TRBJ2-1
V gene: TRBV7-2
clone size: few
D gene: TRBD1
CDR3 protein: CASSLDRAYNEQFF
CDR3 DNA: TGTGCCAGCAGCTTGGACAGGGCCTACAATGAGCAGTTCTTC

J gene: TRBJ2-1
V gene: TRBV4-3
clone size: few
D gene: TRBD2
CDR3 protein: CASRLAGGPRDEQFF
CDR3 DNA: TGCGCCAGCAGACTAGCGGGAGGGCCTCGGGATGAGCAGTTCTTC

J gene: TRBJ2-5
V gene: TRBV5-4
clone size: once
D gene: NA
CDR3 protein: CASSPVAPETQYF
CDR3 DNA: TGTGCCAGCAGCCCCGTAGCTCCAGAGACCCAGTACTTC

J gene: TRBJ2-5
V gene: TRBV29-1
clone size: NA
D gene: NA
CDR3 protein: CSVEWGYQETQYF
CDR3 DNA: TGCAGCGTTGAATGGGGGTACCAAGAGACCCAGTACTTC

J gene: TRBJ1-5
V gene: TRBV7-6
clone size: many
D gene: NA
CDR3 protein: CASSLRQGSQPQHF
CDR3 DNA: TGTGCCAGCAGCTTACGGCAGGGTTCGCAGCCCCAGCATTTT

J gene: TRBJ2-2
V gene: TRBV7-9
clone size: many
D gene: NA
CDR3 protein: CASSADSVGELFF
CDR3 DNA: TGTGCCAGCAGCGCAGACAGTGTCGGGGAGCTGTTTTTT

J gene: TRBJ2-5
V gene: TRBV15
clone size: NA
D gene: NA
CDR3 protein: CATSRDPHGETQYF
CDR3 DNA: TGTGCCACCAGCAGAGATCCTCACGGGGAGACCCAGTACTTC

J gene: TRBJ2-6
V gene: TRBV18
clone size: NA
D gene: TRBD2
CDR3 protein: CASPPSGGLGANVLTF
CDR3 DNA: TGTGCCAGCCCCCCATCGGGGGGACTTGGGGCCAACGTCCTGACTTTC

J gene: TRBJ2-1
V gene: TRBV30
clone size: few
D gene: NA
CDR3 protein: CAWSRASVNEQFF
CDR3 DNA: TGTGCCTGGAGTAGGGCTAGCGTCAATGAGCAGTTCTTC

J gene: TRBJ2-7
V gene: TRBV10-3
clone size: NA
D gene: TRBD2
CDR3 protein: CAISPEKGGSVEQYF
CDR3 DNA: TGTGCCATCAGTCCCGAGAAGGGCGGGAGTGTCGAGCAGTACTTC

J gene: TRBJ2-7
V gene: TRBV5-4
clone size: NA
D gene: NA
CDR3 protein: CASSSDVPGVRQYF
CDR3 DNA: TGTGCCAGCAGCTCCGATGTTCCAGGTGTAAGGCAGTACTTC

J gene: TRBJ2-1
V gene: TRBV30
clone size: few
D gene: NA
CDR3 protein: CAWSVRAYNEQFF
CDR3 DNA: TGTGCCTGGAGTGTTCGGGCGTACAATGAGCAGTTCTTC

J gene: TRBJ2-3
V gene: TRBV7-2
clone size: NA
D gene: TRBD2
CDR3 protein: CASSSTSGRTFSTDTQYF
CDR3 DNA: TGTGCCAGCAGCTCGACTAGCGGGAGGACATTTAGCACAGATACGCAGTATTTT

J gene: TRBJ2-3
V gene: TRBV5-1
clone size: few
D gene: TRBD1
CDR3 protein: CASSPRQGKDTQYF
CDR3 DNA: TGCGCCAGCAGCCCACGACAGGGGAAAGATACGCAGTATTTT

J gene: TRBJ2-2
V gene: TRBV4-3
clone size: NA
D gene: TRBD2
CDR3 protein: CASSQEVLAGRTGELFF
CDR3 DNA: TGCGCCAGCAGCCAAGAGGTCCTAGCGGGACGCACCGGGGAGCTGTTTTTT

J gene: TRBJ1-5
V gene: TRBV6-5
clone size: few
D gene: NA
CDR3 protein: CASSPRGNNQPQHF
CDR3 DNA: TGTGCCAGCAGCCCGAGAGGGAACAATCAGCCCCAGCATTTT

J gene: TRBJ2-2
V gene: TRBV15
clone size: NA
D gene: NA
CDR3 protein: CATSKEARRNTGELFF
CDR3 DNA: TGTGCCACCAGCAAAGAGGCACGGAGAAACACCGGGGAGCTGTTTTTT

J gene: TRBJ2-7
V gene: TRBV5-1
clone size: few
D gene: NA
CDR3 protein: CASSLKRGASYEQYF
CDR3 DNA: TGCGCCAGCAGCTTGAAGAGGGGGGCCTCCTACGAGCAGTACTTC

J gene: TRBJ1-2
V gene: TRBV7-2
clone size: few
D gene: NA
CDR3 protein: CASSPDKVNYGYTF
CDR3 DNA: TGTGCCAGCAGCCCAGACAAAGTTAACTATGGCTACACCTTC

J gene: TRBJ2-3
V gene: TRBV6-5
clone size: NA
D gene: NA
CDR3 protein: CASSQGDTQYF
CDR3 DNA: TGTGCCAGCAGTCAGGGGGATACGCAGTATTTT

J gene: TRBJ2-1
V gene: TRBV5-4
clone size: NA
D gene: NA
CDR3 protein: CASSLGDRNEQFF
CDR3 DNA: TGTGCCAGCAGCTTAGGTGATCGAAATGAGCAGTTCTTC

J gene: TRBJ2-6
V gene: TRBV27
clone size: NA
D gene: NA
CDR3 protein: CASSLKGSGANVLTF
CDR3 DNA: TGTGCCAGCAGTTTAAAGGGCTCTGGGGCCAACGTCCTGACTTTC

J gene: TRBJ1-2
V gene: TRBV5-1
clone size: few
D gene: NA
CDR3 protein: CASSTSSGSYGYTF
CDR3 DNA: TGCGCCAGCAGCACTTCCTCAGGCTCCTATGGCTACACCTTC

J gene: TRBJ2-1
V gene: TRBV7-2
clone size: many
D gene: TRBD1
CDR3 protein: CASSDRGFEQFF
CDR3 DNA: TGTGCCAGCAGCGACAGGGGGTTTGAGCAGTTCTTC

J gene: TRBJ2-3
V gene: TRBV18
clone size: few
D gene: NA
CDR3 protein: CASSPRLQRTSTGDTQYF
CDR3 DNA: TGTGCCAGCTCACCACGTTTACAGCGGACAAGTACGGGAGATACGCAGTATTTT

J gene: TRBJ2-3
V gene: TRBV5-4
clone size: few
D gene: NA
CDR3 protein: CASSLGGPSTDTQYF
CDR3 DNA: TGTGCCAGCAGCTTAGGAGGCCCGAGCACAGATACGCAGTATTTT

J gene: TRBJ2-5
V gene: TRBV30
clone size: few
D gene: NA
CDR3 protein: CAWKIKSGRETQYF
CDR3 DNA: TGTGCCTGGAAGATTAAGTCTGGGAGGGAGACCCAGTACTTC

J gene: TRBJ2-5
V gene: TRBV25-1
clone size: NA
D gene: NA
CDR3 protein: CASKTGTLQETQYF
CDR3 DNA: TGTGCCAGCAAAACAGGGACCTTACAAGAGACCCAGTACTTC

J gene: TRBJ2-1
V gene: TRBV14
clone size: NA
D gene: TRBD2
CDR3 protein: CASSQAGTSGKNEQFF
CDR3 DNA: TGTGCCAGCAGCCAAGCGGGGACTAGCGGGAAGAATGAGCAGTTCTTC

J gene: TRBJ2-6
V gene: TRBV9
clone size: NA
D gene: NA
CDR3 protein: CASSVAGWGNSGANVLTF
CDR3 DNA: TGTGCCAGCAGCGTAGCTGGGTGGGGAAACTCTGGGGCCAACGTCCTGACTTTC

J gene: TRBJ2-1
V gene: TRBV14
clone size: NA
D gene: TRBD2
CDR3 protein: CASSHGLAGGKRNEQFF
CDR3 DNA: TGTGCCAGCAGCCACGGACTAGCGGGAGGAAAGCGGAATGAGCAGTTCTTC

J gene: TRBJ1-4
V gene: TRBV30
clone size: NA
D gene: NA
CDR3 protein: CAWSVSGPGEKLFF
CDR3 DNA: TGTGCCTGGAGTGTATCCGGGCCGGGGGAAAAACTGTTTTTT

J gene: TRBJ1-6
V gene: TRBV30
clone size: few
D gene: TRBD1
CDR3 protein: CAWSALTGANSPLHF
CDR3 DNA: TGTGCCTGGAGTGCCTTGACAGGGGCAAATTCACCCCTCCACTTT

J gene: TRBJ2-7
V gene: TRBV2
clone size: NA
D gene: TRBD1
CDR3 protein: CASTLDRGDEQYF
CDR3 DNA: TGTGCCAGCACCCTCGACAGGGGTGACGAGCAGTACTTC

J gene: TRBJ2-1
V gene: TRBV5-1
clone size: NA
D gene: TRBD2
CDR3 protein: CASRPGEGFYNEQFF
CDR3 DNA: TGCGCCAGCAGACCGGGGGAGGGTTTCTACAATGAGCAGTTCTTC

J gene: TRBJ2-4
V gene: TRBV18
clone size: few
D gene: NA
CDR3 protein: CASSPLRDNIQYF
CDR3 DNA: TGTGCCAGCTCACCACTGAGGGACAACATTCAGTACTTC

J gene: TRBJ1-4
V gene: TRBV4-2
clone size: NA
D gene: NA
CDR3 protein: CASSQEGSGTHEKLFF
CDR3 DNA: TGTGCCAGCAGCCAAGAGGGGAGCGGCACCCATGAAAAACTGTTTTTT

J gene: TRBJ2-3
V gene: TRBV7-2
clone size: many
D gene: TRBD2
CDR3 protein: CASSSGTSGSRDTQYF
CDR3 DNA: TGTGCCAGCAGCTCCGGGACTAGCGGGAGTCGTGATACGCAGTATTTT

J gene: TRBJ1-1
V gene: TRBV19
clone size: NA
D gene: NA
CDR3 protein: CASSMRREPNTEAFF
CDR3 DNA: TGTGCCAGTAGTATGAGGAGGGAGCCTAACACTGAAGCTTTCTTT

J gene: TRBJ2-1
V gene: TRBV7-2
clone size: few
D gene: TRBD1
CDR3 protein: CASRRGTGSLYQAYNEQFF
CDR3 DNA: TGTGCCAGCAGAAGGGGGACAGGGTCCCTTTACCAGGCCTACAATGAGCAGTTCTTC

J gene: TRBJ1-3
V gene: TRBV25-1
clone size: few
D gene: TRBD1
CDR3 protein: CASSGTGGGNTIYF
CDR3 DNA: TGTGCCAGCAGTGGCACAGGGGGCGGAAACACCATATATTTT

J gene: TRBJ2-7
V gene: TRBV15
clone size: NA
D gene: NA
CDR3 protein: CTTSRDISYEQYF
CDR3 DNA: TGTACCACCAGCAGAGATATCTCCTACGAGCAGTACTTC

J gene: TRBJ2-2
V gene: TRBV10-3
clone size: NA
D gene: NA
CDR3 protein: CAISEGQEYTGELFF
CDR3 DNA: TGTGCCATCAGTGAGGGGCAGGAATACACCGGGGAGCTGTTTTTT

J gene: TRBJ2-3
V gene: TRBV11-2
clone size: NA
D gene: NA
CDR3 protein: CASSLGRGAGTDTQYF
CDR3 DNA: TGTGCCAGCAGCTTAGGGCGGGGCGCAGGCACAGATACGCAGTATTTT

J gene: TRBJ2-2
V gene: TRBV2
clone size: NA
D gene: NA
CDR3 protein: CASSERNTGELFF
CDR3 DNA: TGTGCCAGCAGTGAAAGGAACACCGGGGAGCTGTTTTTT

J gene: TRBJ2-7
V gene: TRBV7-8
clone size: few
D gene: TRBD1
CDR3 protein: CASSKTGTVGYEQYF
CDR3 DNA: TGTGCCAGCAGTAAAACCGGGACAGTGGGCTACGAGCAGTACTTC

J gene: TRBJ2-7
V gene: TRBV5-8
clone size: NA
D gene: TRBD2
CDR3 protein: CASSGGGLVHYEQYF
CDR3 DNA: TGTGCCAGCAGCGGGGGGGGACTAGTCCACTACGAGCAGTACTTC

J gene: TRBJ2-5
V gene: TRBV27
clone size: NA
D gene: NA
CDR3 protein: CASSLSETQYF
CDR3 DNA: TGTGCCAGCAGTTTATCAGAGACCCAGTACTTC

J gene: TRBJ2-6
V gene: TRBV29-1
clone size: NA
D gene: TRBD2
CDR3 protein: CSVEDREGGSGANVLTF
CDR3 DNA: TGCAGCGTTGAAGATAGGGAGGGAGGATCTGGGGCCAACGTCCTGACTTTC

J gene: TRBJ2-1
V gene: TRBV5-1
clone size: NA
D gene: TRBD2
CDR3 protein: CASSLTPGLEGEQFF
CDR3 DNA: TGCGCCAGCAGCCTGACCCCGGGACTAGAGGGGGAGCAGTTCTTC

J gene: TRBJ2-7
V gene: TRBV28
clone size: few
D gene: NA
CDR3 protein: CASSPTADWSYEQYF
CDR3 DNA: TGTGCCAGCAGTCCCACAGCGGATTGGTCCTACGAGCAGTACTTC